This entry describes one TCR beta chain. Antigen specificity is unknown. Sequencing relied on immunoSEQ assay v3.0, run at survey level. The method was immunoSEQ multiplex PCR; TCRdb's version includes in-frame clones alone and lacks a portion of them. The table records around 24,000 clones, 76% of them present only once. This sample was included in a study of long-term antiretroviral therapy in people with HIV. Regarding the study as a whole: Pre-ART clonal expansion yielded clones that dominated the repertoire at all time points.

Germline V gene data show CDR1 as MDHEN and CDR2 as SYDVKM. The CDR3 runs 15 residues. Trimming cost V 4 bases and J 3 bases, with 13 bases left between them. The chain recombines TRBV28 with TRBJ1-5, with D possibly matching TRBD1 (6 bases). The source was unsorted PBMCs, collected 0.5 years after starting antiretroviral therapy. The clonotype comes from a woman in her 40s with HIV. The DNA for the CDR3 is TGTGCCAGCAGTTATGGTGGGACACCCAATCAGCCCCAGCATTTT. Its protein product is CASSYGGTPNQPQHF.